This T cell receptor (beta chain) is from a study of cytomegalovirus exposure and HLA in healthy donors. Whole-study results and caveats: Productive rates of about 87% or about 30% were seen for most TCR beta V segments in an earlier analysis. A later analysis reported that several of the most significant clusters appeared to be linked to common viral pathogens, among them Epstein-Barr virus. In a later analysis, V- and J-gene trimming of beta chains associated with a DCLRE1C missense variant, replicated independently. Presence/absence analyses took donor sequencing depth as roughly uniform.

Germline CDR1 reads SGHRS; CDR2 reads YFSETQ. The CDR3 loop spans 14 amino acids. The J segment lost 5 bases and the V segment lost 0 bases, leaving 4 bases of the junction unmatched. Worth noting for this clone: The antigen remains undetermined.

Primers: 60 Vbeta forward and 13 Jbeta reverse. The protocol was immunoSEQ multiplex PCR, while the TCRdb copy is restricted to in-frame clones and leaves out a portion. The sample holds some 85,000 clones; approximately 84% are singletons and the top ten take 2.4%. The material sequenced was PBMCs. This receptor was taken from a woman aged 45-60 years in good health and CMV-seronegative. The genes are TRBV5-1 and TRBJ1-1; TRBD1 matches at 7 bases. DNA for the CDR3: TGCGCCAGCAGCTTGGAGGGGGCCAAGACTGAAGCTTTCTTT. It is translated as CASSLEGAKTEAFF.